The rows below give T cell receptor beta chains drawn from one sample of a study of T cells in Graves' hyperthyroidism and ophthalmopathy. TCRdb independently ran MiXCR on the multiplex PCR reads; one entry per CDR3 protein. The profile shows about 260,000 distinct CDR3 sequences, 22% of them singletons. Sequences were obtained from blood. These receptors were obtained from a man aged 25 to 45 with Graves' ophthalmopathy. CDR3s leave out the opening cysteine and the closing phenylalanine or tryptophan. Only some rows state a clone size, as once, few, many or a class for expanded clones.

abundance	v_gene	j_gene	len	CDR3aa
-	TRBV30	TRBJ1-6	12	AWSVGQDNSPLH
-	TRBV2	TRBJ2-5	14	ASSRTVGSLQETQY
few	TRBV6-6	TRBJ1-5	13	ASSYSQDGNQPQH
many	TRBV27	TRBJ2-7	11	ASKTGGGYEQY
-	TRBV30	TRBJ2-2	9	AWRGTGELF
-	TRBV5-1	TRBJ1-1	13	ASSLGDRGNTEAF
few	TRBV18	TRBJ2-1	13	ASSLRTSEYNEQF
-	TRBV30	TRBJ1-6	11	AWNRDGSSPLH
few	TRBV15	TRBJ2-7	13	ATSRDSGQFYEQY
few	TRBV5-1	TRBJ1-5	13	ASRPGTGTNQPQH
-	TRBV4-2	TRBJ2-3	11	ASSQYSTDTQY
many	TRBV30	TRBJ2-3	11	AWSVDPGDTQY
-	TRBV4-2	TRBJ2-7	14	ASSQVAASGSYEQY
-	TRBV7-6	TRBJ2-5	14	ASSPKEQRLQETQY
-	TRBV10-2	TRBJ2-1	14	ASQRQALNSYNEQF
-	TRBV15	TRBJ1-4	10	ATSRAERELF
few	TRBV15	TRBJ2-7	15	ATAPRQGYSYSYEQY
-	TRBV11-2	TRBJ2-1	13	ASSLVFGQGYEQF
many	TRBV20-1	TRBJ1-1	10	SAIRGNTEAF
many	TRBV3-1	TRBJ1-5	12	ASSPERFNQPQH
-	TRBV20-1	TRBJ2-7	12	SARKPGLAGEQY
-	TRBV27	TRBJ2-1	13	ASSLSRRSYNEQF